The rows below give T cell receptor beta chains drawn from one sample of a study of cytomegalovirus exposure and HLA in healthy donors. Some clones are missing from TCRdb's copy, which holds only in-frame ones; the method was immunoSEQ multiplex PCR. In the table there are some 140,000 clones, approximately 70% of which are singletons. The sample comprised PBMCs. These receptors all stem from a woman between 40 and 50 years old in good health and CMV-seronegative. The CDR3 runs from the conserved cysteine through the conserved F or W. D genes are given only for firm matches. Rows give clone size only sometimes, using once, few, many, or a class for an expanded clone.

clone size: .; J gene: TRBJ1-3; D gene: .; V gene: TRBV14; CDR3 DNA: TGTGCCAGCAGCCCCGACAGTGCTGGAAACACCATATATTTT; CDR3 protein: CASSPDSAGNTIYF
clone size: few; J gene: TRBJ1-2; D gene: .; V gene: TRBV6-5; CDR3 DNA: TGTGCCAGCGGACAGAGCTATGGCTACACCTTC; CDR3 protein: CASGQSYGYTF
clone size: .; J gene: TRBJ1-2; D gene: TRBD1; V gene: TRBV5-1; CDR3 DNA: TGCGCCAGCAGCTTTCAGGGGGCGGACTATGGCTACACCTTC; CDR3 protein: CASSFQGADYGYTF
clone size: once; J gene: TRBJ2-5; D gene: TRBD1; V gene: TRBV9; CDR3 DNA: TGTGCCAGCAGCGAGGGGACAGTAAATGGCCAGAAAGAGACCCAGTACTTC; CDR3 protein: CASSEGTVNGQKETQYF
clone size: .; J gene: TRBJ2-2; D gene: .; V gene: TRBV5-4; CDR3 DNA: TGTGCCAGCAGCTTCAGAACCCGGAGTACGGGGACCGGGGAGCTGTTTTTT; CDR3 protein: CASSFRTRSTGTGELFF
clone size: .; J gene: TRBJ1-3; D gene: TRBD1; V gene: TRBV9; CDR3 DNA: TGTGCCAGCAGCGTAGGAACAGGGGAAAGAACCATATATTTT; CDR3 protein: CASSVGTGERTIYF
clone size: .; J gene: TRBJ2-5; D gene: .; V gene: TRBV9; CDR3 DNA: TGTGCCAGCAGCGGCTTCGGGGGGCCGAGGGAGACCCAGTACTTC; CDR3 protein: CASSGFGGPRETQYF
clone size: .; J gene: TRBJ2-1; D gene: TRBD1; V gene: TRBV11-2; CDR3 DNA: TGTGCCAGCAGCTTAGTGTCTGGACAGGGTGGTGAGCAGTTCTTC; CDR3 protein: CASSLVSGQGGEQFF
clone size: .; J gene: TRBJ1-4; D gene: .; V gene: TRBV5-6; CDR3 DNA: TGTGCCAGCAGTCGCTTGCACGGGAGGGGTGAAAAACTGTTTTTT; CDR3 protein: CASSRLHGRGEKLFF
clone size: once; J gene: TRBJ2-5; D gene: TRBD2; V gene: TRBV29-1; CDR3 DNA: TGCAGCGTTGAAGTACTGGCGGGGGGTCAAGAGACCCAGTACTTC; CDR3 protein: CSVEVLAGGQETQYF
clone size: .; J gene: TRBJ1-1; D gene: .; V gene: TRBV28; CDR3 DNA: TGTGCCAGCAGTTTAGTCGGCACTGAAGCTTTCTTT; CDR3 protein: CASSLVGTEAFF
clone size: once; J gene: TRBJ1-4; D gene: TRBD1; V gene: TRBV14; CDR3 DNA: TGTGCCAGCAGCCCCCTCCCGGGACAGGGGACCGGATCTGAAAAACTGTTTTTT; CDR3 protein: CASSPLPGQGTGSEKLFF
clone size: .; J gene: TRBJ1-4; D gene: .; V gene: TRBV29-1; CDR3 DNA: TGCAGCGTTGTATCGTATGAAAAACTGTTTTTT; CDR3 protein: CSVVSYEKLFF
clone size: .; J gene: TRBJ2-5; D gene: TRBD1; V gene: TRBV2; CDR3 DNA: TGTGCCAGCGGGGACAGCCAAGAGACCCAGTACTTC; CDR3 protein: CASGDSQETQYF
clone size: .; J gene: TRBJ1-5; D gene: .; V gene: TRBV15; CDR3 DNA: TGTGCCACCAGCAGCGAACCGGGACATTCGAATCAGCCCCAGCATTTT; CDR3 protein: CATSSEPGHSNQPQHF
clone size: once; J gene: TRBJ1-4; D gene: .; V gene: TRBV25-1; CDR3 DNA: TGTGCCAGCAGTGAACGTGGTTCAGGGAATGAAAAACTGTTTTTT; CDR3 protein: CASSERGSGNEKLFF
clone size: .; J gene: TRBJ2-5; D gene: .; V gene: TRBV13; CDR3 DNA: TGTGCCAGCAGCTTACGTTCGGGGCAAGAGACCCAGTACTTC; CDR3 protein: CASSLRSGQETQYF
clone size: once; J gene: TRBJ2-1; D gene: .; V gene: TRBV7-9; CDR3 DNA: TGTGCCAGCAGCACAGGCTCCCATGAGCAGTTCTTC; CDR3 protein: CASSTGSHEQFF
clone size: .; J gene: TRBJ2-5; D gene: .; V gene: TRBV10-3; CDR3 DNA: TGTGCCAGCGGGGTCCAAGAGACCCAGTACTTC; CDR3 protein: CASGVQETQYF
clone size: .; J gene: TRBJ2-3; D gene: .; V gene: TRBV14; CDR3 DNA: TGTGCCAGCAGCCAACCCAGTACCGGCACAGATACGCAGTATTTT; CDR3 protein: CASSQPSTGTDTQYF
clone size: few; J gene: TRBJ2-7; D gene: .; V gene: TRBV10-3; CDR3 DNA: TGTGCCATCAAAGGGGGGGAGACCTACGAGCAGTACTTC; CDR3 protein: CAIKGGETYEQYF
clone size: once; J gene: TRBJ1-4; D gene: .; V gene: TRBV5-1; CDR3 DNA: TGCGCCAGCAGCTTGGAGGGGGGGCGCGATGAAAAACTGTTTTTT; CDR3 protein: CASSLEGGRDEKLFF
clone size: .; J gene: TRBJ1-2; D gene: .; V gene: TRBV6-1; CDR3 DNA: TGTGCCAGCAGCAGAGAGGGTGGCTATGGCTACACCTTC; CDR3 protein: CASSREGGYGYTF
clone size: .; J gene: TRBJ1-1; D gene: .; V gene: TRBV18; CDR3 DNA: TGTGCCAGCTCACGCGGTCAGCCGAACACTGAAGCTTTCTTT; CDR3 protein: CASSRGQPNTEAFF
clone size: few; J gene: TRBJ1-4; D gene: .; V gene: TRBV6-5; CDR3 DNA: TGTGCCACCCGAAGGCCGGGAGACGAAAAACTGTTTTTT; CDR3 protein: CATRRPGDEKLFF
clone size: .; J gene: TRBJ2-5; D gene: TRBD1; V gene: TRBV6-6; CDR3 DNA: TGTGCCAGCAGTCGTCCGGTGACAGGGAAAGAGACCCAGTACTTC; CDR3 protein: CASSRPVTGKETQYF
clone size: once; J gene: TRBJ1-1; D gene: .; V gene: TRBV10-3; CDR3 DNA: TGTGCCAGCAACGACCCTAGAATAATTGAAGCTTTCTTT; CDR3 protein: CASNDPRIIEAFF
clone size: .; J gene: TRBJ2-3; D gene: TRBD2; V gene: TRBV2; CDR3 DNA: TGTGCCAGCAGCGGGGGACTAGGCACAGATACGCAGTATTTT; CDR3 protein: CASSGGLGTDTQYF
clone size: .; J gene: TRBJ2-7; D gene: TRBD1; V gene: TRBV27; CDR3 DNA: TGTGCCAGCACTGGGACAGGGCTAGACGAGCAGTACTTC; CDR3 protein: CASTGTGLDEQYF
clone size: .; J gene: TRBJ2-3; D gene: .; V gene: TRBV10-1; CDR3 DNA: TGCGCCAGCAGTGATGGAGGGCTCGGCACAGATACGCAGTATTTT; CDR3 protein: CASSDGGLGTDTQYF
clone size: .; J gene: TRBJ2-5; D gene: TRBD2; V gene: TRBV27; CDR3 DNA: TGTGCCAGCAGACAAACTAGCGGGGGGGCGGGGGAGACCCAGTACTTC; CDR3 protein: CASRQTSGGAGETQYF
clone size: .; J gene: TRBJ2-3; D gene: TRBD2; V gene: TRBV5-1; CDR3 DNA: TGCGCCAGCAGCCCCGGGACTAGTTCAGATACGCAGTATTTT; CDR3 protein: CASSPGTSSDTQYF
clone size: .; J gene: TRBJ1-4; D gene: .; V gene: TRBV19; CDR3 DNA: TGTGCCAGTAACGTCTATCTTGGGCCGGCTGAAAAACTGTTTTTT; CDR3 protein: CASNVYLGPAEKLFF
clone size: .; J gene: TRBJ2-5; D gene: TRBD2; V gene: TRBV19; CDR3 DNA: TGTGCCACACGGACTAGCGGGGGCAGGGAGACCCAGTACTTC; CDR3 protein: CATRTSGGRETQYF
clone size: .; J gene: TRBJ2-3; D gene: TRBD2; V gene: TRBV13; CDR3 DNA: TGTGCCAGCAGCCACCGGACTAGCGGGGGGTTGGATACGCAGTATTTT; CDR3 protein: CASSHRTSGGLDTQYF
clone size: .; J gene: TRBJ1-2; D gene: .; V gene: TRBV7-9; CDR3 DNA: TGTGCCAGCAGCTTAGACAGACGGAGGGAGTATGGCTACACCTTC; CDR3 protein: CASSLDRRREYGYTF
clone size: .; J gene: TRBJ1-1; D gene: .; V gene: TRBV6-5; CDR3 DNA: TGTGCCACCCGGATAGCCCTGATCACTGAAGCTTTCTTT; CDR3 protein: CATRIALITEAFF
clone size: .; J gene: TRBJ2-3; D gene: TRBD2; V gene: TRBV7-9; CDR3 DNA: TGTGCCAGCAGCTCGGGACTAGCGGGCCCCACAGATACGCAGTATTTT; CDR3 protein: CASSSGLAGPTDTQYF
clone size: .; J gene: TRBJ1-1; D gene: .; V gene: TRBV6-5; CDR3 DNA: TGTGCCAGCAGTCTGGGGACACTGAACACTGAAGCTTTCTTT; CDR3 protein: CASSLGTLNTEAFF
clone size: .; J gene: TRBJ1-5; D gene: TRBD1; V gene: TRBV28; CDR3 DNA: TGTGCCAGCAGTTCCGGACAGGGGAATCAGCCCCAGCATTTT; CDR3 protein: CASSSGQGNQPQHF
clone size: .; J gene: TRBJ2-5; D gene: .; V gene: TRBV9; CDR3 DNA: TGTGCCAGCAGCGTGGGTCCGGGACATACACAAGAGACCCAGTACTTC; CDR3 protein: CASSVGPGHTQETQYF
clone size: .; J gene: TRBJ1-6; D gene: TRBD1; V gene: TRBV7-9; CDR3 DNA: TGTGCCAGCAGCGAAACACAGGGGTCCTATAATTCACCCCTCCACTTT; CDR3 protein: CASSETQGSYNSPLHF
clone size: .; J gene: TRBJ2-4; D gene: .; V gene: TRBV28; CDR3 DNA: TGTGCCAGCAGTCGGAGAGCCAAAAACATTCAGTACTTC; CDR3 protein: CASSRRAKNIQYF
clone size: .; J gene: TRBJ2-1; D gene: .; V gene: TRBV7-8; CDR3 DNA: TGTGCCAGCAGCCCCCGGAGATTCCCCCATGAGCAGTTCTTC; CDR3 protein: CASSPRRFPHEQFF
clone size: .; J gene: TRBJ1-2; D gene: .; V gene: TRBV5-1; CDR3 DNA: TGCGCCAGCAGCCGAGACAGGAATGGCTACACCTTC; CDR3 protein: CASSRDRNGYTF
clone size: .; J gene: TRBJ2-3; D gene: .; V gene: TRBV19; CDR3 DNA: TGTGCCAGTAATATGAGGAGGGGTCGGCTTACAGATACGCAGTATTTT; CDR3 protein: CASNMRRGRLTDTQYF
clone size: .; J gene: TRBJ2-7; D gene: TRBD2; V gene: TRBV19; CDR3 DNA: TGTGCCAGTAGTCTGAGCGGGGGGGCCAGATCTTACGAGCAGTACTTC; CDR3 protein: CASSLSGGARSYEQYF
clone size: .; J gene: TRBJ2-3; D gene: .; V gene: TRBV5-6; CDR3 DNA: TGTGCCAGCAGGCTGGTGGGGCAAGATACGCAGTATTTT; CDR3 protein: CASRLVGQDTQYF
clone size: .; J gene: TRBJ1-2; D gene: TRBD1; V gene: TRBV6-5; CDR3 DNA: TGTGCCAGCAGTCGACGGGGACAGGATAACTATGGCTACACCTTC; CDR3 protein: CASSRRGQDNYGYTF
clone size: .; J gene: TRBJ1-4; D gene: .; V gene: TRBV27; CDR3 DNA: TGTGCCAGCAGTTCCTTCCAAGGAGGGATCGAAAAACTGTTTTTT; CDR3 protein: CASSSFQGGIEKLFF